The entry that follows covers one T cell receptor (beta chain) sequence. Its antigen remains unidentified. No base qualities exist here, and no much larger clone lies one base off it. The junction carries 13 bases between V and J, which are trimmed by 2 bases and 0 bases respectively. The CDR3 covers 16 residues, taking in both the cysteine and the phenylalanine. Only the CDR3 DNA stays, 48 bases, in frame from base 1. The germline V gene encodes CDR1 SGHVS and CDR2 FQNEAQ. The treatment or condition label here, explained by the study, means: approximately 18 received Ad26.COV2.S at low or high dose, single or two shots; several received placebo; per-sample allocation not given. Repertoires of vaccine and placebo recipients were sequenced from samples taken on day 63 after the first injection. In Cohort 1b, around 23 adults aged 18-55 years were enrolled at a single site in Boston, USA, between 29 July and 7 August 2020. Ad26.COV2.S was a replication-incompetent adenovirus type 26 vector expressing a prefusion-stabilized SARS-CoV-2 spike protein from the original Wuhan strain.

This sample is drawn from a study of Ad26.COV2.S vaccination and SARS-CoV-2 variants listed by TCRdb under 2021. Background on the whole study: Donors in the vaccine arm were drawn from COV1001, a multicentre, randomized, double-blind, placebo-controlled phase I-IIa trial testing Ad26.COV2.S in healthy adults. Ad26.COV2.S was given intramuscularly at 5x10^10 or 1x10^11 viral particles, as a single shot or as two shots 56 days apart. The specificity and breadth of SARS-CoV-2-reactive T cell receptors after Ad26.COV2.S vaccination were assessed by TCRbeta repertoire sequencing. A total of 32 samples were included in the TCR-sequenced set, comprising roughly 19 Ad26.COV2.S vaccine recipients, 5 placebo recipients and 8 SARS-CoV-2 convalescent individuals. Participants in the trial were split at random into five groups of five each, receiving low-dose or high-dose Ad26.COV2.S once or twice, or else placebo on both occasions. Blinding of investigators to trial group allocation was maintained during experiments and outcome assessment. Points the paper makes about the study in general: Higher spike-specific TCR breadth was observed in Ad26.COV2.S recipients than in placebo recipients (P = 0.0014). After vaccination, spike-specific CD8+ and CD4+ T cell responses were reported to show substantial breadth. According to the authors, total T cell responses may have been underestimated by the TCR breadth and depth analyses. Comparing responses between vaccine doses or regimens was not something the study was powered to do. Vaccine and placebo recipients had comparable non-spike TCR breadth, which fits with the vaccine containing only spike.

TCRbeta CDR3 regions were sequenced with the immunoSEQ Assay. After extraction, genomic DNA underwent amplification by bias-controlled multiplex PCR, followed by high-throughput sequencing. Processing in the source paper ran as follows. Collapsing and filtering of sequences were performed to quantify the absolute abundance of each unique TCRbeta CDR3 region. Usable DNA was measured by amplifying reference genes present in all nucleated cells, and TCRbeta template counts were normalized to that usable DNA to estimate T cell fraction. Repertoire TCRs were annotated as SARS-CoV-2-specific by exact matching of V gene, CDR3 amino acid sequence and J gene to a known reactive TCR set. The reference SARS-CoV-2 TCR set came from MIRA and was filtered for enrichment in COVID-19-positive ImmuneCODE repertoires, removing public or cross-reactive TCRs. Drawing on the MIRA antigens, annotated TCRs were analysed further at the level of specific ORF or position within ORF. Breadth was defined as annotated unique rearrangements over total unique productive rearrangements; depth was the summed frequency of those rearrangements. Two-sided Wilcoxon rank-sum tests were used to compare TCR breadth between groups. TCRdb provides this immuneACCESS table in a form limited to in-frame rearrangements. Some clones are lacking; in checked studies, under half of them reflect an unresolved V gene, and why the rest are absent is not known. The V and J calls and clone size are taken from that table; D and trimming were inferred from the DNA. For this sample there are 300,000 to 350,000 clones; 80% to 90% appear just once. Around a tenth of the sample belongs to the ten largest clones.

The sequenced sample was peripheral blood, obtained in a trial of Ad26.COV2.S vaccine versus placebo. The receptor was isolated from a person between 18 and 59 years old who received the Ad26.COV2.S COVID-19 vaccine or a placebo. The rearrangement joined TRBV7-8 to TRBJ1-1; no D gene can be assigned with confidence. The CDR3 here reads CASSLRRTSMNTEAFF. In nucleotide form, the sequence is TGTGCCAGCAGCTTAAGGAGGACCAGCATGAACACTGAAGCTTTCTTT. The CDR3, completed at both ends by the reference TRBV7-8 and TRBJ1-1 genes, gives the full variable domain GAGVSQSPRYKVAKRGQDVALRCDPISGHVSLFWYQQALGQGPEFLTYFQNEAQLDKSGLPSDRFFAERPEGSVSTLKIQRTQQEDSAVYLCASSLRRTSMNTEAFFGQGTRLTVV.